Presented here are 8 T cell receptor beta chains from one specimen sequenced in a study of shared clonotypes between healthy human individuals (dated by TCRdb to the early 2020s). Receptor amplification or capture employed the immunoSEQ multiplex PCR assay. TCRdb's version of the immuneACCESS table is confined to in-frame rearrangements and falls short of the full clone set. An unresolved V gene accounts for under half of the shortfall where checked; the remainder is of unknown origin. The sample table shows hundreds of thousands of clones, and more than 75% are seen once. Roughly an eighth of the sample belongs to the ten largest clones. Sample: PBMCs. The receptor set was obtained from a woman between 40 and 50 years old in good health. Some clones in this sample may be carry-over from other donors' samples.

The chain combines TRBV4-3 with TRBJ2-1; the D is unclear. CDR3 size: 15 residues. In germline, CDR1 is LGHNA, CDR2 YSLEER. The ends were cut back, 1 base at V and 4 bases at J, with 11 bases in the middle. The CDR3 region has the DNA TGCGCCAGCAGCCAAGGGCGTGAGGAGTACAATGAGCAGTTCTTC. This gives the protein CASSQGREEYNEQFF.

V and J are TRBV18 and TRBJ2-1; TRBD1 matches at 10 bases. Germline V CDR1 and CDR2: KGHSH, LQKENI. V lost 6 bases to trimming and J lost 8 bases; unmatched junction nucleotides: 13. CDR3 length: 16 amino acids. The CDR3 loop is CASSLFRDRGADEQFF. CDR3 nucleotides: TGTGCCAGCTCCCTCTTCCGGGACAGGGGCGCAGATGAGCAGTTCTTC.

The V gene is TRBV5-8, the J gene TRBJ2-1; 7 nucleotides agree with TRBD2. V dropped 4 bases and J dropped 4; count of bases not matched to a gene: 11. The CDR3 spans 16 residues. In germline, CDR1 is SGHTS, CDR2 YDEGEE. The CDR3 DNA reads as TGTGCCAGCAGCCTCTCTAGACTAGCACTGTACAATGAGCAGTTCTTC. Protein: CASSLSRLALYNEQFF.

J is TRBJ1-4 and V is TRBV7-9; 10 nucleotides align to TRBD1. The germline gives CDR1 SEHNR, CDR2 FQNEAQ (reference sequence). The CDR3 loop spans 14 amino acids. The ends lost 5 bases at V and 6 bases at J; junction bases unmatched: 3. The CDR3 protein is CASSRGQGDEKLFF. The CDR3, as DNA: TGTGCCAGCAGCCGTGGACAGGGGGATGAAAAACTGTTTTTT.

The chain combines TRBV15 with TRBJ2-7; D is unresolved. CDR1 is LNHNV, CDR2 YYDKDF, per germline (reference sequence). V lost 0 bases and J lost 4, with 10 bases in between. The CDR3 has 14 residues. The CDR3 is CATSREPQIYEQYF. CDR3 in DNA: TGTGCCACCAGCAGAGAGCCCCAGATTTACGAGCAGTACTTC.

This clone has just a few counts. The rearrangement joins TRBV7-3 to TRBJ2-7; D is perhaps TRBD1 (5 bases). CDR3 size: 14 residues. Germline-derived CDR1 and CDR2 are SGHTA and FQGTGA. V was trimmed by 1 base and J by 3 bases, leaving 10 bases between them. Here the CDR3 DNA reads TGTGCCAGCAGCTTAAATGCCAGGGACTACGAGCAGTACTTC. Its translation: CASSLNARDYEQYF.

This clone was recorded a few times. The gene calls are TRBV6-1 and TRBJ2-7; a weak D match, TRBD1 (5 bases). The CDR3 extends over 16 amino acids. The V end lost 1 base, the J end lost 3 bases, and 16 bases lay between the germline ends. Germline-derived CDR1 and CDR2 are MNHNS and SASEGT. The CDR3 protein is CASSEVGESPVYEQYF. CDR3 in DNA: TGTGCCAGCAGTGAAGTAGGGGAAAGCCCAGTCTACGAGCAGTACTTC.

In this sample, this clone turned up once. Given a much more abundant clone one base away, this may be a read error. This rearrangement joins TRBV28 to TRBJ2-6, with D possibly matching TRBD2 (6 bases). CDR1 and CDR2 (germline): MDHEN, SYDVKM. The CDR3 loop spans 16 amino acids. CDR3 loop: CASSTGDSSGANVPTF. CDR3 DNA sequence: TGTGCCAGCAGTACGGGGGATAGCTCTGGGGCCAACGTCCCGACTTTC.